This T cell receptor beta chain was sequenced in a study of blood T cell repertoires in COVID-19 (dated by TCRdb to about 2020). About the study as a whole: The collaborator samples originated in the United States, Italy and Spain and spanned the acute and convalescent phases of COVID-19. The prospective study material was composed of cDNA or gDNA derived from T cells, B-cell-depleted T cells, or PBMCs. The repertoires were released in a freely available public database intended as a resource for research on the immune response to SARS-CoV-2. Deeply sampled blood TCRbeta repertoires from subjects exposed to, actively infected with, or recovered from COVID-19 were included in the dataset. Where available, HLA class I and class II types were taken from metadata supplied by the sample provider and were not determined by assay-based typing. Sample metadata almost always included a de-identified subject ID, COVID-19 status, age in years and sex. The samples were drawn from two sources: the first 160 participants of the ongoing ImmuneRACE study, and fewer than 1,500 subjects contributed by 6 global collaborators.

Enrolling through a virtual design, the prospective study's participants ranged in age from roughly 18 to 89 years and lived across roughly 23 United States geographic areas. In the prospective study, participants were assigned to cohorts based on the clinical history participants reported in a screening survey and a study questionnaire. ImmuneRACE Cohort 3 recovered participants were defined by two consecutive negative NP/OP PCR tests, healthcare professional clearance, or symptom resolution. Mobile phlebotomists in the prospective study collected whole blood, serum and a nasopharyngeal or oropharyngeal swab from every participant. Additional blood draws and questionnaires over an approximately 2-month period could optionally be provided by prospective study participants. Before DNA extraction, blood samples from the prospective study were shipped at room temperature or frozen. The cysteine opens and the phenylalanine closes a CDR3 of 15 amino acids. Just the 45-base CDR3 DNA is kept, in frame starting at base 1.

This clone is regarded as medium-sized (0.01 to 0.1%). The clone's antigen remains unknown. No per-base quality is available; no much larger clone lies one base away. On the study overall, not on this receptor specifically: The quantity of clinical and demographic metadata differed by source and by participant and was supplied without curation.

The immunoSEQ Assay, a bias-controlled multiplex PCR, was used to amplify TCRbeta CDR3 regions from genomic DNA. On the study's bioinformatics: Nucleated cell counts per sample were estimated from amplification of reference gene primers within the assay. To quantify the absolute abundance of each unique TCRbeta CDR3 rearrangement, sequence reads were collapsed and filtered. For each sample, productive Simpson clonality was calculated as the square root of Simpson's diversity index over productive rearrangements. Here the immuneACCESS table is served through TCRdb, limited to in-frame sequences with V and J called. Missing clones are a known gap in these copies; in checked studies unresolved V genes cover under half, and the rest lacks a known reason. The DNA was the basis for D and trimming; V, J and clone size are from that table. Across this sample there are approximately 250,000 clones, with 80% to 90% seen only once. The top ten clonotypes cover more than 3.5% of the sample.

The sample comprised PBMCs or T cells enriched from blood (not recorded which). This chain is built from TRBV21-1 and TRBJ2-4; the table's TRBD2 call for D was not verified on the DNA. TRBV21-1 is given as a pseudogene. This receptor was identified in a woman between 25 and 40 years old who had recovered from COVID-19. The CDR3 reads as follows: CASSGLAGAKNIQYF. The DNA sequence is given as TGTGCCAGCAGCGGACTAGCGGGAGCCAAAAACATTCAGTACTTC.